This T cell receptor beta chain was captured in a study of glioma-infiltrating T cells after dendritic cell vaccination (dated by TCRdb to about 2016). Some background on the complete study: A cohort of approximately 15 glioblastoma patients from Phase I and II dendritic cell vaccination trials was included, of whom 9 were newly diagnosed and 6 had recurrent disease. Patients received autologous tumor lysate-pulsed dendritic cell vaccination between 2003 and 2012. To make the vaccine, monocyte-derived dendritic cells were cultured for 7 to 8 days with IL-4 and GM-CSF and then pulsed overnight with autologous tumor lysate. Patients received three intradermal dendritic cell vaccine injections at biweekly intervals in the arm below the axilla. In glioblastoma patients vaccinated with dendritic cells, deep sequencing of TCR beta CDR3 regions served to measure the amount of tumor-infiltrating lymphocytes and to compare repertoires between tumor and blood. TCR sequencing metrics, including TIL content and tumor-blood repertoire overlap, were correlated with survival after dendritic cell vaccination. The study at large found these results: The TCR overlap response model with three groups was called speculative and said to need prospective validation. The cohort was small and heterogeneous, few patients had complete blood and tumor sets, and even fewer had initial-recurrent tumor pairs. Higher estimated pretreatment TIL content predicted longer time to progression and overall survival after dendritic cell vaccination. No direct relationship between TCR clonality and survival was found, suggesting that a diverse polyclonal response may matter.

The time point label on this specimen signifies: after dendritic cell vaccination, including at tumor progression/relapse. To be selected, patients needed enough residual fresh-frozen tumor tissue and more than two years of available survival data. Although molecular status otherwise differed among the glioblastoma patients, no patient had an isocitrate dehydrogenase mutation. PBMC were collected before vaccination, two weeks after the third vaccination, and at tumor progression if tumor progression occurred. The Qiagen DNeasy Blood extraction Kit was used for extraction of genomic DNA. Concerning this clone: Its antigen is still unknown. The input lacks base qualities; no much larger clone sits a single base away.

The CDR3 sequence holds 13 residues, the cysteine and phenylalanine included. The sequence is cut down to CDR3 DNA, 39 bases in frame from base 1. The germline V gene (reference sequence) supplies CDR1 MNHNY and CDR2 SVGAGI. A distance of 14 bases separates the germline ends of V and J, which lose 10 bases and 2 bases respectively. The immunoSEQ assay amplified TCRB CDR3 regions from around 2.1 micrograms of genomic DNA, or from all available DNA when less than that amount was available. For multiplex PCR, 60 forward primers for TCR V beta segments and 13 reverse primers for J beta segments were used. Synthetic control templates were spiked into each sample at limiting dilution to estimate reads per starting template. The Illumina HiSeq System generated sequencing reads of 87 bp. In the authors' own workflow: PCR and sequencing errors were removed by merging closely related sequences with a nearest neighbor algorithm. TCR overlap was defined as the percentage of unique tumor TCR beta sequences that were also found in the peripheral blood of the same patient. TCRdb stores this immuneACCESS table with in-frame sequences only. Part of the clones is absent; in the studies checked, under half of the shortfall reflects unresolved V genes, and no reason is known for the rest. V and J calls and clone size come straight from that table; D and trimming were deduced from the DNA. For this sample the table gives about 110,000 clones, of which around 89% were detected only once. Roughly 2.5% of the sample belongs to the ten largest clones.

Sequencing used blood, obtained after dendritic cell vaccination. This receptor was obtained from a human donor with glioblastoma. The rearrangement combines TRBV6-6 with TRBJ1-1, with TRBD1 perhaps the D gene, on 6 matching bases. The CDR3 here reads CATRDRSNTEAFF. The DNA sequence follows: TGTGCCACCAGAGACAGGTCTAACACTGAAGCTTTCTTT.